This entry lists 27 T cell receptor beta chains sequenced from one sample in a study of T cells expressing NK-cell markers. TCRdb re-analyzed the 5' RACE reads; it lists each CDR3 protein once, without DNA. In all, the sample yields 300,000 or so distinct CDR3 sequences. Sequencing input: blood T cells: a sorted CD56 or NKG2C T cell subset, CD4+ or CD8+ T cells, or bulk PBMC T cells (not recorded which). The receptors come from a woman between 18 and 75 years old in good health.

The chain recombines TRBV11-2 with TRBJ2-6; the D gene TCRdb calls, TRBD2, cannot be checked with no DNA. Germline lookup yields CDR1 SGHAT and CDR2 FQNNGV. This CDR3 is 18 amino acids long. The CDR3 loop reads CASSPKGRALSGANVLTF.

The V and J genes are TRBV19 and TRBJ1-1. The germline CDR1 and CDR2 sequences are LNHDA and SQIVND (reference sequence). This CDR3 spans 14 amino acids. The CDR3 here is CASTPIPQGTEAFF.

The chain recombines TRBV6-1 with TRBJ1-2. This CDR3 is 14 amino acids long. CDR1 is MNHNS and CDR2 is SASEGT in the germline V gene. CDR3 protein: CASSQGPRTNGYTF.

The rearrangement joins TRBV28 to TRBJ1-2; TCRdb names TRBD1, which stays unverified in the absence of DNA. The CDR3 consists of 13 residues. CDR1 and CDR2 (germline): MDHEN, SYDVKM. CDR3 loop: CASSLPGQGGYTF.

The chain has TRBV15 and TRBJ2-7; the TCRdb D gene call, TRBD1, has no DNA to confirm it. CDR1 and CDR2 (germline): LNHNV, YYDKDF (reference sequence). CDR3 length: 15 residues. CDR3 amino acids: CATSRDLLRAREQYF.

The chain carries TRBV20-1 and TRBJ1-3; as DNA is missing, the TRBD1 call by TCRdb cannot be tested. Per the germline V gene, CDR1 is DFQATT and CDR2 is SNEGSKA (reference sequence). The CDR3 totals 13 residues. This CDR3 reads CSAAGTGTNTIYF.

V usage is TRBV5-1 and J usage is TRBJ2-2; TCRdb indicates TRBD2, and absent DNA this call remains unverified. The CDR3 covers 16 residues. Germline lookup yields CDR1 SGHRS and CDR2 YFSETQ. CDR3 sequence: CASRRLAGRGPRELFF. Together with reference TRBV5-1 and TRBJ2-2, the CDR3 gives the full variable domain: KAGVTQTPRYLIKTRGQQVTLSCSPISGHRSVSWYQQTPGQGLQFLFEYFSETQRNKGNFPGRFSGRQFSNSRSEMNVSTLELGDSALYLCASRRLAGRGPRELFFGEGSRLTVL.

This rearrangement joins TRBV12-3 or TRBV12-4 to TRBJ2-1; there is no DNA to check the TCRdb D call of TRBD1. There are 16 residues in the CDR3. CDR3 protein: CASSPRVGSSYNEQFF.

CDR3 sequence reads: CASSLGILNTEAFF. The rearrangement joins TRBV6-2 or TRBV6-3 to TRBJ1-1. CDR3 length: 14 amino acids. Germline lookup yields CDR1 MNHEY and CDR2 SVGEGT.

The chain has TRBV12-3 or TRBV12-4 and TRBJ2-4. CDR3 length equals 14 residues. The CDR3 loop reads CASSLSTGLDIQYF.

This chain links TRBV20-1 with TRBJ2-3; the D call of TRBD2 rests on TCRdb alone, since no DNA is present to check it. Germline V CDR1 and CDR2: DFQATT, SNEGSKA (reference sequence). The CDR3 runs 14 residues. The chain's CDR3 is CSALAGGPADTQYF.

The chain employs TRBV5-5 and TRBJ1-2. The CDR3 covers 13 residues. The germline CDR1 and CDR2 sequences are SGHKS and YYEKEE (reference sequence). This CDR3 reads CASSLADLDGYTF.

The CDR3 spells CASSSNPPGTGYNEQFF. This chain joins TRBV11-1 and TRBJ2-1; no DNA is available, so the TRBD1 call from TCRdb remains unchecked. The CDR3 runs 17 residues. Germline assignment: CDR1 SGHAT and CDR2 FQDESV (reference sequence). Looking up the rest from reference TRBV11-1 and TRBJ2-1 gives the full variable domain: EAEVAQSPRYKITEKSQAVAFWCDPISGHATLYWYRQILGQGPELLVQFQDESVVDDSQLPKDRFSAERLKGVDSTLKIQPAELGDSAMYLCASSSNPPGTGYNEQFFGPGTRLTVL.

V usage is TRBV12-3 or TRBV12-4 and J usage is TRBJ2-1; TCRdb returns TRBD2, unconfirmable since there is no DNA. CDR3 length: 12 amino acids. Here the CDR3 reads CASSLREREQFF.

The rearrangement links TRBV4-3 to TRBJ2-1; TCRdb designates TRBD2, a call that cannot be tested without DNA. Germline CDR1 reads LGHNA; CDR2 reads YSLEER. The CDR3 has 15 amino acids. The CDR3 spells CASSHSPGLFDEQFF.

The rearrangement links TRBV7-2 to TRBJ2-7; the TCRdb call, TRBD1, lacks DNA for checking. Germline V gives CDR1 SGHTA, CDR2 FQGNSA. The CDR3 has 15 residues. The CDR3 protein is CASSLAGTANYEQYF.

The rearrangement joins TRBV5-1 to TRBJ1-1; absent DNA, TCRdb's TRBD1 call cannot be checked. CDR1 and CDR2 (germline): SGHRS, YFSETQ. This CDR3 comprises 14 residues. The CDR3 sequence is CASSSQGSPTEAFF. Filled out from reference TRBV5-1 and TRBJ1-1, the complete variable domain reads KAGVTQTPRYLIKTRGQQVTLSCSPISGHRSVSWYQQTPGQGLQFLFEYFSETQRNKGNFPGRFSGRQFSNSRSEMNVSTLELGDSALYLCASSSQGSPTEAFFGQGTRLTVV.

The rearrangement links TRBV4-1 to TRBJ1-2; TCRdb names TRBD1, which stays unverified in the absence of DNA. Germline values: CDR1 MGHRA, CDR2 YSYEKL. The CDR3 spans 18 residues. CDR3 amino acids: CASSQDPRGRGPNYGYTF.

The gene calls are TRBV12-3 or TRBV12-4 and TRBJ2-5; without DNA, the TCRdb call of TRBD2 cannot be checked. CDR3 length equals 19 residues. Here the CDR3 reads CASSPRGGTSGRVGETQYF.

The V call is TRBV5-6, the J call TRBJ2-3; TCRdb's D gene call, TRBD1, goes unchecked for lack of DNA. The CDR3 totals 15 residues. CDR1 SGHDT and CDR2 YYEEEE come from the germline V gene. The CDR3 sequence is CASSFGVPRPDTQYF.

This rearrangement joins TRBV12-3 or TRBV12-4 to TRBJ2-1. This CDR3 contains 11 residues. This chain's CDR3 is CASSLVAMQFF.

The gene calls are TRBV21-1 and TRBJ1-3. TRBV21-1 corresponds to a pseudogene. The CDR3 runs to 16 residues. The CDR3 region is CASSRETESSGNTIYF.

The V call is TRBV20-1, the J call TRBJ1-5; no DNA is available, so the TRBD1 call from TCRdb remains unchecked. Germline loops: CDR1 DFQATT, CDR2 SNEGSKA (reference sequence). The CDR3 is 11 residues long. The CDR3 loop is CSAGVNQPQHF.

The J gene is TRBJ2-1, the V gene TRBV7-9; TCRdb outputs TRBD1, but without DNA this stays unchecked. Germline V gene sequence: CDR1 SEHNR, CDR2 FQNEAQ (reference sequence). There are 14 residues in the CDR3. The CDR3 region is CASRAGTGHNEQFF.

The chain recombines TRBV12-3 or TRBV12-4 with TRBJ2-2; TCRdb lists TRBD2, though no DNA is available to test this call. The CDR3 covers 17 residues. The CDR3: CASSGTSGRRGTGELFF.

The V and J genes are TRBV18 and TRBJ2-7. CDR3 size: 14 residues. Germline lookup yields CDR1 KGHSH and CDR2 LQKENI. CDR3: CASSPPFGTYEQYF.

The genes are TRBV20-1 and TRBJ1-5; TCRdb picks TRBD1, but there is no DNA to check that call. Germline loops: CDR1 DFQATT, CDR2 SNEGSKA (reference sequence). The CDR3 contains 17 residues. CDR3 region: CSARDRNGQGAGQPQHF.